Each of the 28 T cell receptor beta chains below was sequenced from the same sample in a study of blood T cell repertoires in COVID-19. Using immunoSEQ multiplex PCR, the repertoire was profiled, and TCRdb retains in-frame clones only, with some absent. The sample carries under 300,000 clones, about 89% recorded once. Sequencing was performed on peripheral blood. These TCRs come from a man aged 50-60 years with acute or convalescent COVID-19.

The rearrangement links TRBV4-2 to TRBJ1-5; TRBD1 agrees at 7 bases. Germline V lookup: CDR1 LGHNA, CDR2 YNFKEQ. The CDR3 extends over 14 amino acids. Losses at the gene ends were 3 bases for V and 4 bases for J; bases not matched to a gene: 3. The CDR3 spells CASSQGQLNQPQHF. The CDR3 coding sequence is TGTGCCAGCAGCCAGGGACAGCTTAATCAGCCCCAGCATTTT.

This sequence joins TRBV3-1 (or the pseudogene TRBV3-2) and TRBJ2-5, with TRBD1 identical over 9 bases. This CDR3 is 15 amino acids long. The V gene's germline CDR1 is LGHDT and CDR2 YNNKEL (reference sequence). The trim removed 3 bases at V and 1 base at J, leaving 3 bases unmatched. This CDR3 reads CASSHPGQGQETQYF. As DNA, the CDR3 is TGTGCCAGCAGCCATCCGGGACAGGGCCAAGAGACCCAGTACTTC.

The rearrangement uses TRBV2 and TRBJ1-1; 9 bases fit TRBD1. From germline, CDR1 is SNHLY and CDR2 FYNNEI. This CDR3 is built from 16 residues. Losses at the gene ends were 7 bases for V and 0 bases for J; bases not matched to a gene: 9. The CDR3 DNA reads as TGTGCCAGCACCACCGACAGGGGGTGGTTGAACACTGAAGCTTTCTTT. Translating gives CASTTDRGWLNTEAFF.

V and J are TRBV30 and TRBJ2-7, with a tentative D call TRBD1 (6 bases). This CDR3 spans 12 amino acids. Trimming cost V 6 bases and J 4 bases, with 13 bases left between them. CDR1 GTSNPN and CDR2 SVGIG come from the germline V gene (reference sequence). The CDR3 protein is CACHSQGYEQYF. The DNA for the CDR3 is TGTGCCTGCCACAGTCAGGGGTACGAGCAGTACTTC.

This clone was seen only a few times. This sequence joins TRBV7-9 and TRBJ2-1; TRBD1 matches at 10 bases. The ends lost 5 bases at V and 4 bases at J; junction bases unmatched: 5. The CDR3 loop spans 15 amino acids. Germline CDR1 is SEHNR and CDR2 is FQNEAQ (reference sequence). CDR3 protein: CASSSRDRGYNEQFF. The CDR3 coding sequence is TGTGCCAGCAGCAGCCGGGACAGGGGATACAATGAGCAGTTCTTC.

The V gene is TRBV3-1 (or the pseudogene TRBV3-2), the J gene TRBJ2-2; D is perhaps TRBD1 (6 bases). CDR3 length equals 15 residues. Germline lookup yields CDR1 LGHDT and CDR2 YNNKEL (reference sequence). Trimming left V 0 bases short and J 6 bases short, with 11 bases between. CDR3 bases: TGTGCCAGCAGCCAAGATTACAGGGCCGCCGGGGAGCTGTTTTTT. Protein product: CASSQDYRAAGELFF.

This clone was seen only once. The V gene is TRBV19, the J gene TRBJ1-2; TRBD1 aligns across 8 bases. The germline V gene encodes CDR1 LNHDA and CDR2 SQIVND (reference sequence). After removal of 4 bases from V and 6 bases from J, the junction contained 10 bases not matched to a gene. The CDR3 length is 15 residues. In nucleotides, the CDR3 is TGTGCCAGTAGTACCGGGACAGGTCCTAGGCATGGCTACACCTTC. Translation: CASSTGTGPRHGYTF.

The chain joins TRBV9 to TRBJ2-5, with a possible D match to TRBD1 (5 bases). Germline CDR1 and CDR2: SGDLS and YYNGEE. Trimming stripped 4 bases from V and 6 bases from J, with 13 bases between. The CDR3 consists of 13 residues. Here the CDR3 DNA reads TGTGCCAGCAGCCCGAACCAGGGTCAGACCCAGTACTTC. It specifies CASSPNQGQTQYF.

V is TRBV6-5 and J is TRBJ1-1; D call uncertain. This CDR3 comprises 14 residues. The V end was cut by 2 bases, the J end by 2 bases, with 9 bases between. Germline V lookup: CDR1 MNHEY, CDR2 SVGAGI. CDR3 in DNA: TGTGCCAGCAGTTACAGCGGATCAAACACTGAAGCTTTCTTT. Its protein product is CASSYSGSNTEAFF.

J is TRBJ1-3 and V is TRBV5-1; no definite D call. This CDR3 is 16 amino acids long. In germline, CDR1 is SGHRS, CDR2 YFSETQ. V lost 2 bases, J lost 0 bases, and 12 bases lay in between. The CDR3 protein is CASSFLTPPSGNTIYF. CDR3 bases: TGCGCCAGCAGCTTCCTAACGCCGCCCTCTGGAAACACCATATATTTT. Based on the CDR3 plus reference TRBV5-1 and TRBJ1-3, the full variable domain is KAGVTQTPRYLIKTRGQQVTLSCSPISGHRSVSWYQQTPGQGLQFLFEYFSETQRNKGNFPGRFSGRQFSNSRSEMNVSTLELGDSALYLCASSFLTPPSGNTIYFGEGSWLTVV.

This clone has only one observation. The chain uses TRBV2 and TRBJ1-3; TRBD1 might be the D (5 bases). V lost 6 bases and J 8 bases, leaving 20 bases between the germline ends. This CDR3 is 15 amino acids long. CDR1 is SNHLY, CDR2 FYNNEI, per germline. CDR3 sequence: CASSRGTTGGDTIYF. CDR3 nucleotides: TGTGCCAGCAGCCGCGGGACGACGGGGGGGGACACCATATATTTT.

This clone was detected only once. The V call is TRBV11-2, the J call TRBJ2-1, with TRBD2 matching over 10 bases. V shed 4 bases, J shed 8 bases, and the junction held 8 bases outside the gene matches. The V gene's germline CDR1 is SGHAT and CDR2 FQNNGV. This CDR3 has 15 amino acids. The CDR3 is CASSYSGGADYEQFF. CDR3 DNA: TGTGCCAGCAGCTACAGCGGGGGGGCCGACTATGAGCAGTTCTTC.

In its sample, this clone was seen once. CDR3 residues: CASSYLGAREGYTF. DNA for the CDR3: TGTGCCAGCAGTTATTTGGGAGCTCGGGAGGGCTACACCTTC. The J gene is TRBJ1-2, the V gene TRBV6-2 or TRBV6-3; D unclear. V was cut by 3 bases and J by 8 bases, with 16 bases left in between. Germline-derived CDR1 and CDR2 are MNHEY and SVGEGT. The CDR3 spans 14 residues.

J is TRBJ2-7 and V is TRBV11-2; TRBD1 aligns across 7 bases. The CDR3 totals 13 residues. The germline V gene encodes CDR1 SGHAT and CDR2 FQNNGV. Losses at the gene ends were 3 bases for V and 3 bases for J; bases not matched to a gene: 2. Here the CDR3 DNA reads TGTGCCAGCAGCTTTCGACAGGGCTACGAGCAGTACTTC. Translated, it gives CASSFRQGYEQYF.

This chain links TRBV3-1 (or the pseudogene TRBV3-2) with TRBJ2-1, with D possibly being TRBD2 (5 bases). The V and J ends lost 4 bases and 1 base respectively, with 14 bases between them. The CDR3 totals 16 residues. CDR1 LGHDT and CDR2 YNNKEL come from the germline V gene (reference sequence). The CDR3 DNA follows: TGTGCCAGCAGCCCTTTCGATAGCGTTTCCTACAATGAGCAGTTCTTC. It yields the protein CASSPFDSVSYNEQFF.

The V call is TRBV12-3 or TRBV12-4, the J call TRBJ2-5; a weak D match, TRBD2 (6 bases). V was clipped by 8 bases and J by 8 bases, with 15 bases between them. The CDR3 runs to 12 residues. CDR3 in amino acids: CASWGRRGTQYF. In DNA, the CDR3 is TGTGCCAGCTGGGGACGGAGGGGAACCCAGTACTTC.

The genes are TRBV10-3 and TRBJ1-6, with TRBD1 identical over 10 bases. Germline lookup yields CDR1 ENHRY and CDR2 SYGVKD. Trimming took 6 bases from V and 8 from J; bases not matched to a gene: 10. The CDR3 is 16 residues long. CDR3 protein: CAISDGLGTGDSPLHF. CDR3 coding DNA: TGTGCCATCAGCGATGGGTTGGGGACAGGGGATTCACCCCTCCACTTT.

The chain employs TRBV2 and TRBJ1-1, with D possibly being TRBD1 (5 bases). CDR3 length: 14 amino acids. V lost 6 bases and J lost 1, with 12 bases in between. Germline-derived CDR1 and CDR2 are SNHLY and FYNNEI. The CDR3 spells CASSGLRENTEAFF. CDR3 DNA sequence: TGTGCCAGCAGCGGCCTCAGGGAGAACACTGAAGCTTTCTTT.

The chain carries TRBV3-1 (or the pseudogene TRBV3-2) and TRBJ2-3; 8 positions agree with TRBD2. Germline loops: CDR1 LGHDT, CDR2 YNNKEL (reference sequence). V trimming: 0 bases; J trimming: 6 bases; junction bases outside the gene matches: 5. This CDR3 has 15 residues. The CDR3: CASSQDPGGLDTQYF. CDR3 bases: TGTGCCAGCAGCCAAGATCCGGGGGGGCTGGATACGCAGTATTTT.

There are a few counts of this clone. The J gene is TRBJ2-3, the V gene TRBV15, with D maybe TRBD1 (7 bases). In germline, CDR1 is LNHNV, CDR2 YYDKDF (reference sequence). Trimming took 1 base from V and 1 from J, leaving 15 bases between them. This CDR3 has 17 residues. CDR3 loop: CATSRVLTGEGTDTQYF. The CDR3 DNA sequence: TGTGCCACCAGCAGAGTACTTACAGGGGAGGGCACAGATACGCAGTATTTT. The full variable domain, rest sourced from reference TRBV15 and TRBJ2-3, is DAMVIQNPRYQVTQFGKPVTLSCSQTLNHNVMYWYQQKSSQAPKLLFHYYDKDFNNEADTPDNFQSRRPNTSFCFLDIRSPGLGDTAMYLCATSRVLTGEGTDTQYFGPGTRLTVL.

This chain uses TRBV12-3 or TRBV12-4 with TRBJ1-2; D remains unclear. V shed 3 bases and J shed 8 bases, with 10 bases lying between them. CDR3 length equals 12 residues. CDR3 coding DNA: TGTGCCAGCAGTTTCGGAGGGCTAGGCTACACCTTC. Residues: CASSFGGLGYTF.

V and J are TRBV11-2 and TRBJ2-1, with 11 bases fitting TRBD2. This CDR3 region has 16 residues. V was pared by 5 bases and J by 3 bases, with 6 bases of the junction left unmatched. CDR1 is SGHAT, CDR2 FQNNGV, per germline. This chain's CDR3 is CASSQRLAGIYNEQFF. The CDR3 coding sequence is TGTGCCAGCAGCCAGAGACTAGCGGGGATCTACAATGAGCAGTTCTTC.

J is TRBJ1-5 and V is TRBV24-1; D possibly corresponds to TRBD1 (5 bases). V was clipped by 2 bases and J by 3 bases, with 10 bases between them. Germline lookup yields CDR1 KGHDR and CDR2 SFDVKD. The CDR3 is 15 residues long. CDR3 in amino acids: CATSDSGGPNQPQHF. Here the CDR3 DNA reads TGTGCCACCAGTGATTCCGGGGGTCCCAATCAGCCCCAGCATTTT.

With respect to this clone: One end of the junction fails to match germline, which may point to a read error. CDR3 bases: TGTGCCAGCAGCGCCTCGGACTGGGCCTCGAGCCTCTTC. Amino acid sequence: CASSASDWASSLF. The chain couples TRBV5-6 to TRBJ1-2, with D uncertain. The CDR3 contains 13 residues. From germline, CDR1 is SGHDT and CDR2 YYEEEE.

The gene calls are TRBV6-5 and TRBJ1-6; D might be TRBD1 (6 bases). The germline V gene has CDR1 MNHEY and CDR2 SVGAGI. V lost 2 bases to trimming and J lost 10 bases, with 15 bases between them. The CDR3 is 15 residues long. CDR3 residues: CASSYRIRGRSPLHF. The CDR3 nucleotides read TGTGCCAGCAGTTACCGAATCAGGGGACGATCACCCCTCCACTTT.

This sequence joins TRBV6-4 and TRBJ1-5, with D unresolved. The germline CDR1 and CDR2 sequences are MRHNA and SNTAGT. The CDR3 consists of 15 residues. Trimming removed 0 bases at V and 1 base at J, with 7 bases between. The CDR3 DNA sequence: TGTGCCAGCAGTGACTCGGCAGAAAGCAATCAGCCCCAGCATTTT. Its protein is CASSDSAESNQPQHF.

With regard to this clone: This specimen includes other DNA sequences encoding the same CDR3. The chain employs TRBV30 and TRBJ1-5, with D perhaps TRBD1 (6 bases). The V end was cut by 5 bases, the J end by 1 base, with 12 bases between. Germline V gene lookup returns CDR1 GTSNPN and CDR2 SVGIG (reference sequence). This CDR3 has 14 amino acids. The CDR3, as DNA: TGTGCCTGGTCATCCGGGACAAGCAATCAGCCCCAGCATTTT. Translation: CAWSSGTSNQPQHF.

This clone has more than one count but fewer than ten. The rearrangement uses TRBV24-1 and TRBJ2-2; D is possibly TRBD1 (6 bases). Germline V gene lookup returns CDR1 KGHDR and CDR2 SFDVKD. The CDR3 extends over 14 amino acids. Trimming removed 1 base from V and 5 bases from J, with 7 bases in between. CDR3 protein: CATSDLRGTGELFF. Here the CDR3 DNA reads TGTGCCACCAGTGATTTAAGGGGGACCGGGGAGCTGTTTTTT.